Each of the 12 T cell receptor beta chains below was sequenced from the same sample in a study of T-cell reconstitution after alpha-beta-depleted transplantation in children (TCRdb year 2016). Library method: PCR. Sequencing took place on an Illumina HiSeq 2500. TCR libraries were prepared with molecular barcoding, using unique molecular identifiers to normalize TCRbeta repertoire quantification. The public reads were quality trimmed at Q25 with fastp and then assembled into clones with MiXCR by TCRdb, keeping productive beta chains. Entries that share a CDR3 protein sequence are merged under the most common genes and DNA. For this sample the table gives approximately 88,000 distinct CDR3 sequences, of which over 9% were detected only once. The ten top clones hold roughly 14% of the sample. Sequenced here: PBMCs from the stem cell graft donor, sampled from the stem cell graft. All receptors derive from a human donor who donated a stem cell graft to a child with inherited bone marrow failure.

The chain combines TRBV5-8 with TRBJ2-4; D may be TRBD2 (7 bases). The CDR3 has 13 amino acids. Germline-derived CDR1 and CDR2 are SGHTS and YDEGEE. V lost 5 bases to trimming and J lost 9 bases, with 15 bases between them. The CDR3 sequence: CASSLGGPGIQYF. DNA for the CDR3: TGTGCCAGCAGTCTGGGGGGGCCCGGCATTCAGTACTTC.

This clonotype showed up many times. CDR3 sequence: CASSLGPGTSSGANVLTF. The CDR3 nucleotides are TGTGCCAGCAGTTTAGGCCCAGGGACTAGCTCTGGGGCCAACGTCCTGACTTTC. This rearrangement joins TRBV27 to TRBJ2-6; TRBD2 aligns across 8 bases. CDR3 length equals 18 residues. Germline assignment: CDR1 MNHEY and CDR2 SMNVEV (reference sequence). With V trimmed by 2 bases and J by 0 bases, 6 bases remained unmatched.

The sample holds many counts of this clonotype. The chain carries TRBV6-5 and TRBJ2-5, with D possibly TRBD2 on 7 matching bases. The CDR3 is 15 amino acids. Looked up from germline, CDR1 is MNHEY and CDR2 is SVGAGI. Between the trimmed V and J ends, which lost 0 bases and 4 bases, there was a span of 12 bases. The CDR3: CASSYSGGPRETQYF. The CDR3 nucleotides read TGTGCCAGCAGTTACTCGGGGGGGCCAAGAGAGACCCAGTACTTC.

Many counts were recorded for this clonotype. The chain joins TRBV5-1 to TRBJ2-7; D may match TRBD1 or TRBD2 (5 bases each). Germline CDR1 and CDR2: SGHRS and YFSETQ. Trimming stripped 2 bases from V and 2 bases from J, with 14 bases between. CDR3 size: 15 residues. CDR3 loop: CASSFGADSTYEQYF. The DNA for the CDR3 is TGCGCCAGCAGCTTTGGGGCGGACTCCACCTACGAGCAGTACTTC.

The V and J genes are TRBV20-1 and TRBJ2-7, with D possibly being TRBD1 (6 bases). The CDR3 has 17 amino acids. V lost 6 bases to trimming and J lost 0 bases, with 24 bases between them. Germline V gene lookup returns CDR1 DFQATT and CDR2 SNEGSKA (reference sequence). Here the CDR3 reads CSATLRVQGYFSYEQYF. The CDR3 nucleotides are TGCAGTGCCACTTTAAGGGTACAGGGTTACTTCTCCTACGAGCAGTACTTC.

This clonotype was counted ten times or more. The chain combines TRBV7-3 with TRBJ2-2; D is unclear. Germline-derived CDR1 and CDR2 are SGHTA and FQGTGA. This CDR3 region has 14 residues. V was clipped by 5 bases and J by 6 bases, with 13 bases between them. The CDR3 reads CASSTGNEAGELFF. The CDR3 bases are TGTGCCAGCAGCACCGGAAACGAGGCCGGGGAGCTGTTTTTT. The whole variable domain, remainder taken from reference TRBV7-3 and TRBJ2-2, is GAGVSQTPSNKVTEKGKYVELRCDPISGHTALYWYRQSLGQGPEFLIYFQGTGAADDSGLPNDRFFAVRPEGSVSTLKIQRTERGDSAVYLCASSTGNEAGELFFGEGSRLTVL.

This clonotype was counted at least ten times. The J gene is TRBJ2-3, the V gene TRBV9; D gene uncertain. Germline CDR1 SGDLS, CDR2 YYNGEE. The CDR3 spans 15 residues. V lost 3 bases and J lost 0, with 11 bases in between. This CDR3 is CASSAYGSSTDTQYF. CDR3 DNA sequence: TGTGCCAGCAGCGCGTACGGGTCTAGCACAGATACGCAGTATTTT.

In this sample, this clonotype turned up many times. V usage is TRBV28 and J usage is TRBJ2-7, with TRBD1 matching over 8 bases. Germline CDR1 MDHEN, CDR2 SYDVKM. J was trimmed by 4 bases and V by 4 bases; bases with no gene match: 9. This CDR3 is 15 amino acids long. CDR3 DNA sequence: TGTGCCAGCAGTTCCATCGGACAGGGTCCTTACGAGCAGTACTTC. Its protein is CASSSIGQGPYEQYF.

In its sample, this clonotype was seen a few times. V is TRBV28 and J is TRBJ2-7; unclear D gene. CDR3 length: 15 residues. Trimming removed 6 bases from V and 0 bases from J, with 15 bases in between. The V gene's germline CDR1 is MDHEN and CDR2 SYDVKM. CDR3 in amino acids: CASSPVLRSSYEQYF. The CDR3 region has the DNA TGTGCCAGCAGCCCCGTGCTCCGGTCCTCCTACGAGCAGTACTTC.

This chain joins TRBV4-3 and TRBJ1-1, with D perhaps TRBD1 (6 bases). The CDR3 runs 15 residues. In germline, CDR1 is LGHNA, CDR2 YSLEER. V lost 4 bases to trimming and J lost 4 bases, with 16 bases between them. The CDR3 loop reads CASSPLTGTLTEAFF. CDR3 in DNA: TGCGCCAGCAGCCCGTTGACAGGAACCCTCACTGAAGCTTTCTTT.

In its sample, this clonotype was seen many times. V is TRBV27 and J is TRBJ1-6, with a possible D match to TRBD1 (6 bases). V gave up 6 bases and J gave up 10 bases, with 19 bases separating them. The CDR3 length is 15 residues. From germline, CDR1 is MNHEY and CDR2 SMNVEV (reference sequence). The DNA of the CDR3 is TGTGCCAGCAGCCGATACCAGGGGATAAACTCACCCCTCCACTTT. Its protein is CASSRYQGINSPLHF.

This clonotype was observed at least ten times. The chain recombines TRBV4-3 with TRBJ1-1; maybe TRBD1 (5 bases). The CDR3 totals 15 residues. With 4 bases removed from V and 0 bases from J, the gap between germline ends came to 12 bases. Per germline, CDR1 LGHNA and CDR2 YSLEER. CDR3 in amino acids: CASSPGRVMNTEAFF. In nucleotides, the CDR3 is TGCGCCAGCAGCCCAGGGAGGGTGATGAACACTGAAGCTTTCTTT.